These 7 T cell receptor beta chains were sequenced from one sample in a study of PD-1 blockade in classical Hodgkin lymphoma. TCRdb keeps only in-frame clones here, not all; method: immunoSEQ multiplex PCR. The sample shows about 22,000 clones, approximately 65% of them seen only once. Noted time point: cycle 4 day 1 (C4D1), after more than five weeks of nivolumab. Following autologous stem cell transplantation, relapse occurred in every patient, and exposure to brentuximab vedotin varied. Thawed PBMCs yielded CD4+ T cells through magnetic negative selection. Sequences were derived from CD4+ T cells from blood, sampled before the fourth cycle of nivolumab. The origin of the receptors is a human donor with classical Hodgkin lymphoma.

V gene TRBV23-1 combines with J gene TRBJ1-2, with D hard to call. TRBV23-1 is filed as an ORF, its function uncertain. The CDR3 has 15 residues. The ends were cut back, 0 bases at V and 2 bases at J, with 10 bases in the middle. The CDR3 bases are TGCGCCAGCAGTCAATCGAAACCGATAAACTATGGCTACACCTTC. This gives the protein CASSQSKPINYGYTF.

Here the CDR3 reads CASSQLRAVGQYF. CDR3 coding DNA: TGTGCCAGCAGCCAACTTAGGGCCGTCGGGCAGTACTTC. V is TRBV14 and J is TRBJ2-7; D is unclear. This CDR3 region has 13 residues. CDR1 and CDR2 from the germline V gene are SGHDN and FVKESK. The germline V and J ends were trimmed by 2 bases and 9 bases, with 14 bases remaining between them.

This chain joins TRBV29-1 and TRBJ1-2; tentatively, D is TRBD1 (5 bases). Trimming pared 6 bases from V and 7 bases from J, leaving 15 bases between. Germline V gives CDR1 SQVTM, CDR2 ANQGSEA. The CDR3 is 12 residues long. The CDR3 sequence is CSVRDRDLGYTF. As DNA, the CDR3 is TGCAGCGTACGTGACAGAGACCTTGGCTACACCTTC. The full variable domain, with the rest looked up from reference TRBV29-1 and TRBJ1-2, is SAVISQKPSRDICQRGTSLTIQCQVDSQVTMMFWYRQQPGQSLTLIATANQGSEATYESGFVIDKFPISRPNLTFSTLTVSNMSPEDSSIYLCSVRDRDLGYTFGSGTRLTVV.

The V and J genes are TRBV7-2 and TRBJ2-3; D unresolved. Trimming shortened V by 7 bases and J by 3 bases, and 17 bases separated the two germline ends. In germline, CDR1 is SGHTA, CDR2 FQGNSA. This CDR3 has 15 residues. CDR3 in amino acids: CASKAGPHPTDTQYF. The CDR3 coding sequence is TGTGCCAGCAAAGCAGGCCCCCATCCTACAGATACGCAGTATTTT.

The chain combines TRBV7-2 with TRBJ2-7; a weak D match, TRBD2 (6 bases). The V gene lost 1 base and the J gene lost 4 bases, with 11 bases spanning the gap. CDR3 length equals 14 residues. Germline lookup yields CDR1 SGHTA and CDR2 FQGNSA. In DNA form, the CDR3 reads TGTGCCAGCAGCTTAGTCGCAGGGAGGTACGAGCAGTACTTC. This translates into CASSLVAGRYEQYF.

Regarding this clone: The junction shows a germline mismatch at one end, possibly a read error. The chain has TRBV7-2 and TRBJ2-3, with D perhaps matching TRBD2 (6 bases). Germline CDR1 is SGHTA and CDR2 is FQGNSA. This CDR3 comprises 14 residues. The CDR3 loop is CASSLARSTDTQYF. The CDR3 region has the DNA TGTGCCAGCAGCCTAGCGCGGAGCACAGATACGCAGTATTTT.

The V call is TRBV7-2, the J call TRBJ1-4; no firm D call. The germline CDR1 and CDR2 sequences are SGHTA and FQGNSA. This CDR3 has 14 residues. V dropped 8 bases and J dropped 0 bases, with 10 bases sitting between them. For the CDR3, the DNA is TGTGCCAGCGCGCGGGCAGCAACTAATGAAAAACTGTTTTTT. Amino acid sequence: CASARAATNEKLFF.